The T cell receptor (beta chain) under discussion was sequenced for a study of blood T cell repertoires in COVID-19. Overall study: The study drew acute and convalescent COVID-19 samples from the United States, Italy and Spain. Sample material is recorded as cDNA or gDNA derived from T cells, B-cell-depleted T cells, or PBMCs.

Profiled with immunoSEQ multiplex PCR; TCRdb holds only in-frame clones, not every one. This sample has roughly 240,000 clones, with approximately 85% found just once. The CDR3 has 15 residues. The V gene end was trimmed by 5 bases and the J gene end by 8 bases; junction bases not matched to a gene: 10. CDR1 and CDR2 from the germline V gene are SEHNR and FQNEAQ (reference sequence). Individuals drawn from around 25 US areas were roughly 18 to 95 years old. The gene calls are TRBV7-9 and TRBJ1-4, with 8 positions matching TRBD1. Material: PBMCs or T cells enriched from blood (not recorded which). The TCR comes from a woman in her forties or fifties with acute COVID-19. CDR3 loop: CASSVRTGYSEKLFF. The CDR3 DNA sequence: TGTGCCAGCAGCGTCAGGACAGGGTACAGCGAAAAACTGTTTTTT. The whole variable domain, filled in from reference TRBV7-9 and TRBJ1-4, reads DTGVSQNPRHKITKRGQNVTFRCDPISEHNRLYWYRQTLGQGPEFLTYFQNEAQLEKSRLLSDRFSAERPKGSFSTLEIQRTEQGDSAMYLCASSVRTGYSEKLFFGSGTQLSVL.